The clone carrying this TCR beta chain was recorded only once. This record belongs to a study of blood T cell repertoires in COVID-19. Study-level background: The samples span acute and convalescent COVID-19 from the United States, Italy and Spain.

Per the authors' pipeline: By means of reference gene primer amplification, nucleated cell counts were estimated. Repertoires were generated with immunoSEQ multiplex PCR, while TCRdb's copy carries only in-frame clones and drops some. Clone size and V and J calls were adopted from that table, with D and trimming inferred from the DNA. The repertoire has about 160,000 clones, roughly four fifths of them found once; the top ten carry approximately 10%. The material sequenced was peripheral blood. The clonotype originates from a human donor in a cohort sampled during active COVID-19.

CDR3 sequence reads: CASSLKARESYNEQFF. CDR3 sequence (DNA): TGTGCCAGCAGCTTAAAAGCGAGGGAGTCCTACAATGAGCAGTTCTTC. This sequence joins TRBV5-5 and TRBJ2-1, with D maybe TRBD2 (5 bases). Germline CDR1 SGHKS, CDR2 YYEKEE (reference sequence). The ends were cut back, 2 bases at V and 1 base at J, with 13 bases in the middle. CDR3 length: 16 amino acids.